The next 31 T cell receptor beta chains were all read from a single sample in a study of molecular identifiers for immune sequencing clone quantification. TCRdb recomputed calls from the PCR reads with MiXCR, one row per CDR3 protein. The sample consists of 85,000 to 90,000 distinct CDR3 sequences, around a quarter of them appearing once. The material sequenced was naive CD8+ T cells from blood, with Jurkat cell RNA spiked in. This sample's subset: FACS-sorted CD8+CD4-CCR7+CD45RA+ naive T cells. These receptors were obtained from a human donor in good health. Some libraries in this study had Jurkat cell RNA spiked in.

There are many counts of this clonotype. The chain has TRBV7-2 and TRBJ1-1; D not certain. This CDR3 contains 17 residues. Per the germline V gene, CDR1 is SGHTA and CDR2 is FQGNSA. Trimming left V 1 base short and J 6 bases short, with 21 bases between. The CDR3 here is CASSLDWYGARRAEAFF. The CDR3, as DNA: TGTGCCAGCAGCTTAGATTGGTACGGCGCGAGAAGGGCTGAAGCTTTCTTT.

Only a few counts were recorded for this clonotype. The rearrangement joins TRBV28 to TRBJ2-1, with D possibly being TRBD2 (5 bases). The CDR3 totals 12 residues. Germline CDR1 reads MDHEN; CDR2 reads SYDVKM. Trimming removed 5 bases from V and 8 bases from J, with 10 bases in between. The DNA for the CDR3 is TGTGCCAGCAGTGCACCCGGGGATGAGCAGTTCTTC. Translated: CASSAPGDEQFF.

The table lists this clonotype with many counts. The chain recombines TRBV20-1 with TRBJ2-7; D not certain. The CDR3 is 11 amino acids. Germline values: CDR1 DFQATT, CDR2 SNEGSKA (reference sequence). Deletions cut 3 bases from V and 5 bases from J, with 8 bases between. The CDR3 loop is CSASSANEQYF. CDR3 DNA: TGCAGTGCTAGTTCCGCGAACGAGCAGTACTTC.

Concerning this clonotype itself: A much larger clone lies a single base off, so this may be a read error. The genes are TRBV28 and TRBJ2-7; D is possibly TRBD1 (6 bases). Germline lookup yields CDR1 MDHEN and CDR2 SYDVKM. This CDR3 contains 15 residues. CDR3 nucleotide sequence: TGTGCCTGCAGTGAACCAGGGGCGAGTCCCTACGAGCAGTACTTC. This translates into CACSEPGASPYEQYF.

The chain uses TRBV6-2 or TRBV6-3 and TRBJ2-7, with 9 bases lining up with TRBD2. Losses at the gene ends were 7 bases for V and 3 bases for J; bases not matched to a gene: 10. This CDR3 spans 15 amino acids. Germline V gene data show CDR1 as MNHEY and CDR2 as SVGEGT. The CDR3, as DNA: TGTGCCAGCAAGTCGGTAACTAGCGGGTACTACGAGCAGTACTTC. Encoded protein: CASKSVTSGYYEQYF.

Note on this clonotype: This may be a read error: a much more frequent sequence differs by one nucleotide. The rearrangement joins TRBV5-6 to TRBJ2-3, with 7 bases matching TRBD2. Per the germline V gene, CDR1 is SGHDT and CDR2 is YYEEEE. This CDR3 spans 17 amino acids. The V and J ends lost 3 bases and 5 bases, in that order; junction bases with no gene match: 15. CDR3 sequence: CASSSETCGRRIDTQYF. The CDR3 DNA reads TGTGCCAGCAGCTCTGAGACTTGCGGGAGAAGGATAGATACGCAGTATTTT.

This clonotype was observed at least ten times. The CDR3 sequence: CAWGRTANTEAFF. The CDR3 DNA reads as TGTGCCTGGGGTCGGACAGCGAACACTGAAGCTTTCTTT. The chain has TRBV30 and TRBJ1-1; possibly TRBD1 for D (6 bases). Germline V lookup: CDR1 GTSNPN, CDR2 SVGIG (reference sequence). This CDR3 comprises 13 residues. V was clipped by 5 bases and J by 1 base, with 11 bases between them.

The gene calls are TRBV29-1 and TRBJ1-6, with 7 nucleotides matching TRBD1. The CDR3 is 13 amino acids. V lost 4 bases to trimming and J lost 9 bases; unmatched junction nucleotides: 6. CDR1 and CDR2 (germline): SQVTM, ANQGSEA. The CDR3 DNA reads TGCAGCGTTGGAACAGGGGCAGGTTCACCCCTCCACTTT. Translating gives CSVGTGAGSPLHF.

Only a few counts were recorded for this clonotype. V gene TRBV5-6 combines with J gene TRBJ2-7; D may be TRBD1 (5 bases). Germline-derived CDR1 and CDR2 are SGHDT and YYEEEE. Trimming shortened V by 1 base and J by 2 bases, and 13 bases separated the two germline ends. This CDR3 is 15 amino acids long. The CDR3 sequence is CASSLSWATAYEQYF. The CDR3 bases are TGTGCCAGCAGCTTGTCTTGGGCGACAGCCTACGAGCAGTACTTC. The entire variable domain, with the rest obtained from reference TRBV5-6 and TRBJ2-7, is as follows: DAGVTQSPTHLIKTRGQQVTLRCSPKSGHDTVSWYQQALGQGPQFIFQYYEEEERQRGNFPDRFSGHQFPNYSSELNVNALLLGDSALYLCASSLSWATAYEQYFGPGTRLTVT.

For this clonotype: A clone one base away is much larger, so this may be a read error. The CDR3 reads CASDLDRQEAFF. The CDR3 DNA sequence: TGTGCCAGCGACCTGGACAGGCAGGAAGCTTTCTTT. This chain uses TRBV28 with TRBJ1-1; 7 positions match TRBD1. Germline CDR1 and CDR2: MDHEN and SYDVKM. This CDR3 has 12 residues. The V gene end was trimmed by 8 bases and the J gene end by 8 bases; junction bases not matched to a gene: 8.

This clonotype occurred a few times. V usage is TRBV6-5 and J usage is TRBJ2-3, with 14 bases aligning to TRBD2. CDR1 MNHEY and CDR2 SVGAGI come from the germline V gene. The V and J ends lost 7 bases and 3 bases, in that order; junction bases with no gene match: 3. CDR3 length: 15 residues. The CDR3 sequence is CASKGLAGVTDTQYF. The CDR3 coding sequence is TGTGCCAGCAAGGGACTAGCGGGAGTGACAGATACGCAGTATTTT.

This clonotype was recorded a few times. The V and J genes are TRBV28 and TRBJ1-1; TRBD1 agrees at 10 bases. Germline assignment: CDR1 MDHEN and CDR2 SYDVKM. The CDR3 covers 17 residues. Losses at the gene ends were 6 bases for V and 5 bases for J; bases not matched to a gene: 15. This CDR3 reads CASSPTKWTGGRTEAFF. The CDR3 DNA follows: TGTGCCAGCAGCCCAACAAAATGGACAGGGGGTCGGACTGAAGCTTTCTTT.

On this clonotype: A junction end diverges from the germline sequence, so it may reflect a read error. The gene calls are TRBV2 and TRBJ2-2, with D possibly TRBD2 on 5 matching bases. This CDR3 has 12 amino acids. The germline V gene encodes CDR1 SNHLY and CDR2 FYNNEI. CDR3 coding DNA: TGTGCCAGCAGTGAGGGCACCGGGGAGCTGATTTTT. This codes for CASSEGTGELIF. Complete variable domain (other parts from reference TRBV2 and TRBJ2-2): EPEVTQTPSHQVTQMGQEVILRCVPISNHLYFYWYRQILGQKVEFLVSFYNNEISEKSEIFDDQFSVERPDGSNFTLKIRSTKLEDSAMYFCASSEGTGELIFGEGSRLTVL.

Ten or more counts support this clonotype. The chain carries TRBV6-4 and TRBJ1-5, with D uncertain. V was pared by 3 bases and J by 4 bases, with 7 bases between. This CDR3 is built from 13 residues. Per germline, CDR1 MRHNA and CDR2 SNTAGT. CDR3 sequence: CASSESPNQPQHF. CDR3 in DNA: TGTGCCAGCAGTGAGTCACCGAATCAGCCCCAGCATTTT.

This clonotype was seen ten or more times. The chain links TRBV12-3 or TRBV12-4 to TRBJ2-3; maybe TRBD1 (6 bases). The germline V and J ends were trimmed by 5 bases and 3 bases, with 12 bases remaining between them. The CDR3 contains 14 residues. The CDR3, as DNA: TGTGCCAGCAGTCCGGGACACCTTACAGATACGCAGTATTTT. The encoded protein is CASSPGHLTDTQYF.

There are a few counts of this clonotype. The chain links TRBV27 to TRBJ1-2; weak D call: TRBD1 (6 bases). The V gene's germline CDR1 is MNHEY and CDR2 SMNVEV (reference sequence). The CDR3 loop spans 14 amino acids. Trimming took off 6 bases at V and 8 bases at J, with 19 bases between the two ends. The CDR3 reads CASRFGGGYGGYTF. The CDR3 DNA reads as TGTGCCAGCAGATTTGGGGGCGGCTATGGCGGCTACACCTTC.

This sequence joins TRBV20-1 and TRBJ1-1, with a weak D call TRBD1 (5 bases). V shed 5 bases and J shed 3 bases, with 10 bases lying between them. CDR1 DFQATT and CDR2 SNEGSKA come from the germline V gene (reference sequence). The length of the CDR3 is 12 residues. CDR3 in amino acids: CSARDRYTEAFF. For the CDR3, the DNA is TGCAGTGCTCGGGACCGCTACACTGAAGCTTTCTTT.

This sequence joins TRBV28 and TRBJ1-5, with a weak D call TRBD1 (5 bases). Trimming took 5 bases from V and 0 from J, leaving 14 bases between them. Per the germline V gene, CDR1 is MDHEN and CDR2 is SYDVKM. The CDR3 contains 16 residues. The CDR3 DNA reads as TGTGCCAGCAGTCCAGGACATGGTAGTAGCAATCAGCCCCAGCATTTT. Residues: CASSPGHGSSNQPQHF.

This clonotype has a count of ten or more. The gene calls are TRBV7-9 and TRBJ1-4; possible D gene TRBD1, 6 bases. The CDR3 sequence is 15 residues long. V was pared by 5 bases and J by 5 bases, with 15 bases between. Germline V gene sequence: CDR1 SEHNR, CDR2 FQNEAQ (reference sequence). CDR3 region: CASSPPDSENEKLFF. The CDR3, as DNA: TGTGCCAGCAGCCCCCCGGACAGTGAGAATGAAAAACTGTTTTTT.

This clonotype was picked up many times. The rearrangement links TRBV25-1 to TRBJ1-2; D might be TRBD1 (5 bases). Germline CDR1 reads MGHDK; CDR2 reads SYGVNS. Trimming removed 11 bases at V and 3 bases at J, with 10 bases between. This CDR3 is 11 amino acids long. The CDR3, as DNA: TGTGCCTGCTGGGGGGACTATGGCTACACCTTC. This sequence encodes CACWGDYGYTF.

This clonotype was seen ten or more times. The chain is built from TRBV20-1 and TRBJ2-7, with a possible D match to TRBD2 (5 bases). This CDR3 region has 16 residues. Trimming took 0 bases from V and 0 from J, leaving 15 bases between them. Germline values: CDR1 DFQATT, CDR2 SNEGSKA (reference sequence). This CDR3 is CSAREGGGYYSYEQYF. CDR3 nucleotides: TGCAGTGCTAGAGAAGGAGGCGGGTACTACTCCTACGAGCAGTACTTC.

Points on this clonotype: A much larger clone lies one base from this, so it may be a read error. The J gene is TRBJ2-4, the V gene TRBV2; tentatively, D is TRBD1 (6 bases). CDR3 length: 16 residues. The germline gives CDR1 SNHLY, CDR2 FYNNEI. The CDR3 bases are TGTGCCGGCAGGGCGGACAGTCCCCTAGCCAAAAACATTCAGTACTTC. This codes for CAGRADSPLAKNIQYF.

This clonotype has a count of ten or more. The chain employs TRBV7-8 and TRBJ1-1; 11 positions agree with TRBD1. Germline V gene lookup returns CDR1 SGHVS and CDR2 FQNEAQ. This CDR3 comprises 17 residues. Trimming cost V 4 bases and J 4 bases; bases outside gene matches: 11. DNA of the CDR3: TGTGCCAGCAGCTCCTCCGATCTCGGGACAGGGGGCACTGAAGCTTTCTTT. It yields the protein CASSSSDLGTGGTEAFF.

About this clonotype: A much larger clone differs from this one at a single base, so this may be a read error. The chain is built from TRBV7-8 and TRBJ2-7; 7 bases are a match to TRBD1. This CDR3 is built from 14 residues. Germline CDR1 SGHVS, CDR2 FQNEAQ. The CDR3 protein is CANSPGQSTYEQYF. In DNA, the CDR3 is TGTGCCAACAGCCCGGGACAGAGCACCTACGAGCAGTACTTC.

This clonotype was counted a single time. A read error may be the cause here, since a much bigger clone is one base away. V usage is TRBV20-1 and J usage is TRBJ2-1; 12 bases align to TRBD2. Germline CDR1 reads DFQATT; CDR2 reads SNEGSKA (reference sequence). The CDR3 extends over 14 amino acids. The chain's CDR3 is CGAILAGGYNEQFF. The CDR3 DNA follows: TGCGGTGCCATACTAGCGGGAGGCTACAATGAGCAGTTCTTC.

This clonotype was seen only once. It may be a read error: a sequence one base away is much more abundant. The chain combines TRBV20-1 with TRBJ2-7, with 13 bases aligning to TRBD2. The CDR3 runs 17 residues. Germline V CDR1 and CDR2: DFQATT, SNEGSKA (reference sequence). The V gene end was trimmed by 1 base and the J gene end by 6 bases; junction bases not matched to a gene: 12. The CDR3 nucleotides read TGCAGTGCTAGAGGGACTAGCGGGGGCAGGGCCACCTGCGAGCAGTACTTC. It translates to CSARGTSGGRATCEQYF.

The sample holds many counts of this clonotype. This rearrangement joins TRBV5-6 to TRBJ2-3; D not certain. This CDR3 has 17 amino acids. The germline V and J ends were trimmed by 3 bases and 4 bases, with 21 bases remaining between them. Per the germline V gene, CDR1 is SGHDT and CDR2 is YYEEEE. CDR3 region: CASSSYNDLGRPDTQYF. Written as DNA, the CDR3 is TGTGCCAGCAGCTCGTATAACGATCTCGGGCGCCCAGATACGCAGTATTTT.

This clonotype was seen at least ten times. The chain recombines TRBV7-9 with TRBJ1-5; TRBD1 might be the D (6 bases). V was shortened by 5 bases and J by 4 bases, with 12 bases between the two germline ends. CDR3 length: 14 amino acids. From germline, CDR1 is SEHNR and CDR2 FQNEAQ (reference sequence). CDR3 coding DNA: TGTGCCAGCAGCCAGACAGGCCGTAATCAGCCCCAGCATTTT. Protein sequence: CASSQTGRNQPQHF.

This clonotype was detected only a few times. The chain uses TRBV9 and TRBJ2-5; perhaps TRBD1 as D (5 bases). The CDR3 runs to 16 residues. Germline assignment: CDR1 SGDLS and CDR2 YYNGEE. The V gene lost 0 bases and the J gene lost 0 bases, with 12 bases spanning the gap. The chain's CDR3 is CASSVGQGKYQETQYF. The CDR3 nucleotides read TGTGCCAGCAGCGTAGGCCAGGGCAAGTACCAAGAGACCCAGTACTTC.

V is TRBV4-3 and J is TRBJ1-5; D unclear. The CDR3 is 15 residues long. Germline V lookup: CDR1 LGHNA, CDR2 YSLEER. Trimming took 4 bases from V and 0 from J, leaving 10 bases between them. The CDR3 coding sequence is TGCGCCAGCAGCCGCGAGGTGTATAGCAATCAGCCCCAGCATTTT. Encoded protein: CASSREVYSNQPQHF.

This clonotype showed up just a few times. The chain recombines TRBV24-1 with TRBJ2-1; 8 nucleotides align to TRBD2. The CDR3 is 16 residues long. V lost 8 bases and J lost 8; bases outside the gene matches: 16. Germline CDR1 is KGHDR and CDR2 is SFDVKD. The CDR3 is CATMKNPGGGLDEQFF. As DNA, the CDR3 is TGTGCCACCATGAAAAACCCCGGGGGGGGCCTTGATGAGCAGTTCTTC.